This T cell receptor beta chain comes out of a study of shared clonotypes between healthy human individuals (dated by TCRdb to 2018 to 2021). In terms of the full investigation: The cohort included three men and two women between 18 and 49 years of age. Per donor, three plates each were used for CD4 naive and CD4 memory, two for CD8 naive, and one for CD8 memory. To estimate repertoire size and how much clonotype sharing occurs between individuals, the study deeply sequenced the blood TCR repertoires of five healthy adults. Different laboratories and diverse techniques were used to prepare libraries and sequence TCR repertoires, to increase sequencing depth and limit assay-specific biases. Per donor, leukapheresis produced somewhere between about 0.9 and 9.5 billion PBMCs. What the authors observed across the whole study: Compared with non-shared clonotypes, clonotypes shared by all four sorted-subset donors had higher generation probabilities. Sampling was restricted to blood, and TCR repertoires in tissues likely differ from the TCR repertoires found in blood. Naive subsets generally had larger estimated clonotype richness than memory subsets. Pairwise subsampling led to the expectation that sequencing depth would affect the degree of clonotype sharing among donors. The small number of donors limited the genetic and exposure-history diversity represented. About 5% of naive CD4, 3% to 4% of naive CD8, 2% to 2.5% of memory CD4, and less than 0.45% of memory CD8 clonotypes were shared across several donors. Even with the large sequencing depth, rarefaction of the sorted-subset datasets indicated that sequencing was incomplete.

CD8 naive samples were CD45RO-negative cells positively selected for CCR7, giving a CD45RA+CCR7+ population that excluded TemRA cells. Healthy HIV-negative adults with no recently reported acute infections or vaccinations were included as donors. Every donor was a Caucasian adult living in Nashville, Tennessee, USA. After blood collection by leukapheresis, PBMCs were isolated using Ficoll-Histopaque density gradient centrifugation and then cryopreserved in the vapor phase of liquid nitrogen. Analytical flow cytometry was used to check the purity and quantity of each magnetically sorted T cell population. From each sorted fraction, genomic DNA was isolated and quantified by UV absorbance on a Nanodrop 2000c. Remarks on this clone: Its binding antigen is unknown. Base quality data are lacking; no much larger clone is found one base away.

Measured from the cysteine to the phenylalanine, the CDR3 is 13 residues long. Just the 39-base CDR3 DNA is kept, in frame starting at base 1. CDR1 and CDR2 were assigned from the germline V gene as SGDLS and YYNGEE. A distance of 13 bases separates the germline ends of V and J, which lose 3 bases and 7 bases respectively. Using the deep immunoSEQ assay, TCR CDR3 regions were amplified from genomic DNA by multiplex PCR. Extracted genomic DNA from each cell subset was spread evenly across all wells of several immunoSEQ 96-well plates, with each plate serving as a replicate. For sorted subsets, 150 to 250 ng of genomic DNA, equivalent to some 30,000 T cell genomes, went into each replicate PCR. Purified libraries were quantified with a Qubit 3.0 fluorometer, sized on a Bioanalyzer 2100, and re-quantified with the KAPA Library Quantification kit. Each immunoSEQ 96-well plate was sequenced on its own single-read 150-cycle Illumina NextSeq 550 flow cell. The study's processing was this. The immunoSEQ output contained only junctional sequences without quality scores, so filtering could not match that applied to full-length reads. Sequences were annotated with PyIR, a Python wrapper for IgBLAST v1.9, using IMGT germline references to assign V/J genes and CDR3. Any read was removed if the V/J assignment was weak (E-value above 1e-6), the CDR3 was missing, or the read contained stop codons, out-of-frame junctions, or ambiguous translated residues. A V3J clonotype was defined by an identical inferred V gene, J gene, and CDR3 amino acid sequence. To compute the percentage overlap between repertoires, the number of shared unique clonotypes was divided by the size of the smaller repertoire. Repertoire richness was assessed with RTK rarefaction, the Chao1 estimator, and Recon v2.1 estimates of unobserved clonotypes. Generation probabilities were computed with OLGA for all TCRbeta clonotypes obtained by the gDNA method from four donors. This is the immuneACCESS table as TCRdb keeps it, with only in-frame sequences that have V and J called. A part of the clones is gone; compared with another copy, unresolved V genes explain less than half, and the rest is unexplained. For V, J and clone size, that table is used; D and trimming come from the DNA. This sample gives some 2 million clones in total; over 85% of them show up just once. More than 0.95% of the sample comes from the top ten.

Sequenced: naive CD8+ T cells sorted from blood. Read against the paper, the sample's cell subset or site label means: CD45RA+CCR7+. The sequence is built from TRBV9 and TRBJ1-2; the D gene is perhaps TRBD1, on 5 matching bases. This receptor was obtained from a young man in good health. The CDR3 corresponds to CASSGQGLGGYTF. The nucleotide sequence is given as TGTGCCAGCAGCGGGCAGGGTTTGGGTGGCTACACCTTC. The variable domain in full, with residues beyond the CDR3 obtained from the reference TRBV9 and TRBJ1-2 genes, is DSGVTQTPKHLITATGQRVTLRCSPRSGDLSVYWYQQSLDQGLQFLIQYYNGEERAKGNILERFSAQQFPDLHSELNLSSLELGDSALYFCASSGQGLGGYTFGSGTRLTVV.